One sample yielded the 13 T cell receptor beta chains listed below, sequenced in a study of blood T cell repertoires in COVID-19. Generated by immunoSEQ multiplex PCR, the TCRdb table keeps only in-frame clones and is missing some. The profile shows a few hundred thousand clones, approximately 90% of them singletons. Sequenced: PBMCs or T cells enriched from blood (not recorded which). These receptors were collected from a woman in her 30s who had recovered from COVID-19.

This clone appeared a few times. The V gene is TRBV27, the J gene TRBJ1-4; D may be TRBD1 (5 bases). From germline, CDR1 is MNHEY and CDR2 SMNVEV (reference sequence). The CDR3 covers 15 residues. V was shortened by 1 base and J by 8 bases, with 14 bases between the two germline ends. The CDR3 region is CASSLWTPPGEKLFF. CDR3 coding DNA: TGTGCCAGCAGTTTATGGACACCTCCCGGGGAAAAACTGTTTTTT.

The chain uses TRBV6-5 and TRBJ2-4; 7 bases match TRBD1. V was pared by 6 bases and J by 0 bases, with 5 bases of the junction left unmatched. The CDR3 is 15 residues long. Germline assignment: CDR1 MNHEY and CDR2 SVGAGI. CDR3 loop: CASRGDSLAKNIQYF. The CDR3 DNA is TGTGCCAGCAGGGGGGACAGCCTAGCCAAAAACATTCAGTACTTC.

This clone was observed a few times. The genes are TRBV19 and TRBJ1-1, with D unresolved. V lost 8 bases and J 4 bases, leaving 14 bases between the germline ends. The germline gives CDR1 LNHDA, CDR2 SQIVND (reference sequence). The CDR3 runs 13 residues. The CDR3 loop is CASSADMVTEAFF. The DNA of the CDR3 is TGTGCCAGTTCTGCAGATATGGTCACTGAAGCTTTCTTT. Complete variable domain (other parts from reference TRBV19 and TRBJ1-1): DGGITQSPKYLFRKEGQNVTLSCEQNLNHDAMYWYRQDPGQGLRLIYYSQIVNDFQKGDIAEGYSVSREKKESFPLTVTSAQKNPTAFYLCASSADMVTEAFFGQGTRLTVV.

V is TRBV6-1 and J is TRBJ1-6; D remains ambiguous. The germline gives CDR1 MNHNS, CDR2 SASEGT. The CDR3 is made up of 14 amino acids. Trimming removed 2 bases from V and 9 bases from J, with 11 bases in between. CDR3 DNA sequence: TGTGCCAGCAGTGAACTGGTGGTTAGTTCACCCCTCCACTTT. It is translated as CASSELVVSSPLHF.

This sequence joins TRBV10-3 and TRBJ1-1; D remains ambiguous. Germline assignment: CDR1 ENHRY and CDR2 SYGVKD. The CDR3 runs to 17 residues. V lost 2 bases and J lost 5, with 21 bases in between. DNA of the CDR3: TGTGCCATCAGTGAGCGCCCCCCCGGGTCGGGTCGGACTGAAGCTTTCTTT. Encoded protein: CAISERPPGSGRTEAFF.

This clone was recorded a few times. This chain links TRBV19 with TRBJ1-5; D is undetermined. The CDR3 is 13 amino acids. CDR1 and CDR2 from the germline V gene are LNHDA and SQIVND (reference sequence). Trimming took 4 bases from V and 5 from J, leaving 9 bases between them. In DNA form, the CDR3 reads TGTGCCAGTAGTAAACAAGGAGATCAGCCCCAGCATTTT. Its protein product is CASSKQGDQPQHF. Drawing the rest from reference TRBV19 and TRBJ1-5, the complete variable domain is DGGITQSPKYLFRKEGQNVTLSCEQNLNHDAMYWYRQDPGQGLRLIYYSQIVNDFQKGDIAEGYSVSREKKESFPLTVTSAQKNPTAFYLCASSKQGDQPQHFGDGTRLSIL.

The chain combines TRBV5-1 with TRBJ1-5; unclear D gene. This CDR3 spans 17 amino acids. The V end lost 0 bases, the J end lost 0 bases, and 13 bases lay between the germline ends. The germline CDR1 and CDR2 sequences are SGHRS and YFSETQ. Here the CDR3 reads CASSLDGGPYSNQPQHF. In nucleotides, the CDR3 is TGCGCCAGCAGCTTGGATGGAGGGCCCTATAGCAATCAGCCCCAGCATTTT.

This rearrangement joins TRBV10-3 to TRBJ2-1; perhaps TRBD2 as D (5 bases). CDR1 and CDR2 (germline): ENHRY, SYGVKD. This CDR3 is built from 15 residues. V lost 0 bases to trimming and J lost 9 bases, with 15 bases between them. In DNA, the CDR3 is TGTGCCATCAGTGAGTCGATCCCGGGAACGGGTGAGCAGTTCTTC. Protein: CAISESIPGTGEQFF.

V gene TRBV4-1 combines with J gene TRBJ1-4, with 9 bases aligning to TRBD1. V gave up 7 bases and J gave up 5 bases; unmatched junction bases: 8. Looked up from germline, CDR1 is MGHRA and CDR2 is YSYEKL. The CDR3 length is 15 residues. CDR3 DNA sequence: TGCGCCAGCACCCCGGTGACAGGGGGAAATGAAAAACTGTTTTTT. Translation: CASTPVTGGNEKLFF.

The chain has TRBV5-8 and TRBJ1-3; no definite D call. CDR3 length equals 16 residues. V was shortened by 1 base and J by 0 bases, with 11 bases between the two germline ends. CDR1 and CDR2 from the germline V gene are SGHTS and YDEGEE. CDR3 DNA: TGTGCCAGCAGCTTGATCCCAGGATCCTCTGGAAACACCATATATTTT. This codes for CASSLIPGSSGNTIYF.

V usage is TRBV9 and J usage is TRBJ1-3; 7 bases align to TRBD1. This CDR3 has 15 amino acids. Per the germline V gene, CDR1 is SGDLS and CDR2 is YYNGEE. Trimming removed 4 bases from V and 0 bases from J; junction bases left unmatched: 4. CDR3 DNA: TGTGCCAGCAGCACTGGACAGGACTCTGGAAACACCATATATTTT. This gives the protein CASSTGQDSGNTIYF.

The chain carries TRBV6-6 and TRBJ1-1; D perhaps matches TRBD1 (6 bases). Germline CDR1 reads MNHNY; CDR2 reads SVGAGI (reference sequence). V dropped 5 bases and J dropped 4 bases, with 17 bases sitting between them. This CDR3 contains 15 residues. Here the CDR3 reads CASSRSRGGATEAFF. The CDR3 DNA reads TGTGCCAGCAGTCGATCCCGGGGGGGGGCCACTGAAGCTTTCTTT.

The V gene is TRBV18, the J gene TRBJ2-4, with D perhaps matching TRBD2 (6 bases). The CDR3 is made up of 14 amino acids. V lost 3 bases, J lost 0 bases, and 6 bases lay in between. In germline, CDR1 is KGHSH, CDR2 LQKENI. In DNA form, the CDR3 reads TGTGCCAGCTCACCTAGCGGAGCCAAAAACATTCAGTACTTC. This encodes CASSPSGAKNIQYF. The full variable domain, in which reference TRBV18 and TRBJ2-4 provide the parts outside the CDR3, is NAGVMQNPRHLVRRRGQEARLRCSPMKGHSHVYWYRQLPEEGLKFMVYLQKENIIDESGMPKERFSAEFPKEGPSILRIQQVVRGDSAAYFCASSPSGAKNIQYFGAGTRLSVL.